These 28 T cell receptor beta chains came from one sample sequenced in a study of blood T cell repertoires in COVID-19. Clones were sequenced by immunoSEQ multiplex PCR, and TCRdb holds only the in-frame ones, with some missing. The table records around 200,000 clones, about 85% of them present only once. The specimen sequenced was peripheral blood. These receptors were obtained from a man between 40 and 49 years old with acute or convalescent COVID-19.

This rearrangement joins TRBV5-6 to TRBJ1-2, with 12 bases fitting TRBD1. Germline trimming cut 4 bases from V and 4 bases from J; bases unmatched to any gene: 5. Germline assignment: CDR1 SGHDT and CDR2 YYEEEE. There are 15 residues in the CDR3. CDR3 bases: TGTGCCAGCAGCCTTGGGACAGGGGGCGCCTATGGCTACACCTTC. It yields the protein CASSLGTGGAYGYTF.

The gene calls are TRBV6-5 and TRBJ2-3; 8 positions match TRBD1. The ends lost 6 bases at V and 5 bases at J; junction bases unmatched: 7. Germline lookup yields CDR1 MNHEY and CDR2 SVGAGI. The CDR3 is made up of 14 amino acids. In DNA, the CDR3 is TGTGCCAGCAGAATAACAGGGGGAAGAGATACGCAGTATTTT. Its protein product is CASRITGGRDTQYF.

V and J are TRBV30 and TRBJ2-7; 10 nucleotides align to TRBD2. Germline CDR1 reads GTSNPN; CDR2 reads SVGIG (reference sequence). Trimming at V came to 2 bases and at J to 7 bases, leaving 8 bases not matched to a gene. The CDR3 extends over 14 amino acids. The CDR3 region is CAWSYSGGPSEQYF. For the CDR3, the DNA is TGTGCCTGGAGTTATAGCGGGGGGCCGTCTGAGCAGTACTTC. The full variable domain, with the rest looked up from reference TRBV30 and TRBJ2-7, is SQTIHQWPATLVQPVGSPLSLECTVEGTSNPNLYWYRQAAGRGLQLLFYSVGIGQISSEVPQNLSASRPQDRQFILSSKKLLLSDSGFYLCAWSYSGGPSEQYFGPGTRLTVT.

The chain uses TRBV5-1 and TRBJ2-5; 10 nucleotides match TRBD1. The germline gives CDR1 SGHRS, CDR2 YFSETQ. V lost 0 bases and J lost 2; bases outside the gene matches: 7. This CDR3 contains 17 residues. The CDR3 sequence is CASSLGVRQGAQETQYF. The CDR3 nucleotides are TGCGCCAGCAGCTTGGGGGTGAGACAGGGGGCGCAAGAGACCCAGTACTTC.

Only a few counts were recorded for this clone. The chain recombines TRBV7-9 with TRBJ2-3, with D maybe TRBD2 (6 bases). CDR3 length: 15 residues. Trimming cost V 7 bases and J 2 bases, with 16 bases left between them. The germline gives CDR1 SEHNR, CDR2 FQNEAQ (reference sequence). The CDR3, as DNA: TGTGCCAGCACCGTAACGGGACTCGACACAGATACGCAGTATTTT. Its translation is CASTVTGLDTDTQYF.

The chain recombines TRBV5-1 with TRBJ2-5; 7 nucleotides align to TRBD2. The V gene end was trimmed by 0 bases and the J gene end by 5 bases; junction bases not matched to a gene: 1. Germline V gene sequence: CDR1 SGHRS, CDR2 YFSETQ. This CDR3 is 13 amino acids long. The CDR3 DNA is TGCGCCAGCAGCTTGGGAGCGGGGGAGACCCAGTACTTC. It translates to CASSLGAGETQYF.

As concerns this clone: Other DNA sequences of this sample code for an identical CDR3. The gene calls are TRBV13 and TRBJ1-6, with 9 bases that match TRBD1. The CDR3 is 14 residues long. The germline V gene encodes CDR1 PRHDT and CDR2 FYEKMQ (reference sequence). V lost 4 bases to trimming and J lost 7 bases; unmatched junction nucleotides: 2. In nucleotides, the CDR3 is TGTGCCAGCAGCTCGGGACAGGGAAATTCACCCCTCCACTTT. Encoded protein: CASSSGQGNSPLHF.

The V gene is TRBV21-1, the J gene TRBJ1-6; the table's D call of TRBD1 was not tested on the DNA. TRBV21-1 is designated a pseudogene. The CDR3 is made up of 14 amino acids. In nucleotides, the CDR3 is TGTGCCAGCAGCAAGTCACAGGATAATTCACCCCTCCACTTT. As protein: CASSKSQDNSPLHF.

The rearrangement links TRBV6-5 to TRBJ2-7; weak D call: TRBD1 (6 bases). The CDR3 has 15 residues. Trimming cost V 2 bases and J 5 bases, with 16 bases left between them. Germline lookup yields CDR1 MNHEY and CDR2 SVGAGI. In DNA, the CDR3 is TGTGCCAGCAGTTACCGATGGACAGTTACCAACGAGCAGTACTTC. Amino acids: CASSYRWTVTNEQYF.

The CDR3 DNA reads TGTGCCAGCAGTCTCAACAGGGGTGGGCAGCCCCAGCATTTT. Its protein product is CASSLNRGGQPQHF. V and J are TRBV27 and TRBJ1-5; 7 bases line up with TRBD1. Germline V lookup: CDR1 MNHEY, CDR2 SMNVEV (reference sequence). The ends lost 5 bases at V and 7 bases at J; junction bases unmatched: 8. The CDR3 spans 14 residues.

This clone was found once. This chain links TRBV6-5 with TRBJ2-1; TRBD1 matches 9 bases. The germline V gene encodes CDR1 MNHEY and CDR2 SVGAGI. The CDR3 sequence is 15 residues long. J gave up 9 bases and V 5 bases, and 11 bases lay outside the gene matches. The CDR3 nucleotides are TGTGCCAGCAGTCTCTTAACAGGGGGCAAGGTTGAGCAGTTCTTC. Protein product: CASSLLTGGKVEQFF.

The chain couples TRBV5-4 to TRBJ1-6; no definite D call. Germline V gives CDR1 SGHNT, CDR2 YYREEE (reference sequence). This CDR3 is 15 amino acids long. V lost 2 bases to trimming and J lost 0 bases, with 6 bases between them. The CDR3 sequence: CASSLRSSYNSPLHF. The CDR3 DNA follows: TGTGCCAGCAGCTTAAGGAGCTCCTATAATTCACCCCTCCACTTT. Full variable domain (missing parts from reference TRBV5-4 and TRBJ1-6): ETGVTQSPTHLIKTRGQQVTLRCSSQSGHNTVSWYQQALGQGPQFIFQYYREEENGRGNFPPRFSGLQFPNYSSELNVNALELDDSALYLCASSLRSSYNSPLHFGNGTRLTVT.

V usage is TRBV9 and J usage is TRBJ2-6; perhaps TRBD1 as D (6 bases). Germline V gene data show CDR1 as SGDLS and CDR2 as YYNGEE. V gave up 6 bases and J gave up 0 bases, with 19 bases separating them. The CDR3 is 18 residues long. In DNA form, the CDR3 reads TGTGCCAGCACCCACCGCAGGGGCACCCACTCTGGGGCCAACGTCCTGACTTTC. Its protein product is CASTHRRGTHSGANVLTF.

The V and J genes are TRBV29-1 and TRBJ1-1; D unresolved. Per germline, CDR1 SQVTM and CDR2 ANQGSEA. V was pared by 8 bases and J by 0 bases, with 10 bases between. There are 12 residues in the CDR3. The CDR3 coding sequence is TGCAGCCCGATAGTCATGAACACTGAAGCTTTCTTT. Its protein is CSPIVMNTEAFF.

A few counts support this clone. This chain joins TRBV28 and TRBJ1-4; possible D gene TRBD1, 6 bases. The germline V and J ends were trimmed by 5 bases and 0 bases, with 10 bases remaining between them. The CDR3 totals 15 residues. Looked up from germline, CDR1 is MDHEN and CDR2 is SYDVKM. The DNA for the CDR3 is TGTGCCAGCAGTGCAGGGGATCCAACTAATGAAAAACTGTTTTTT. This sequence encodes CASSAGDPTNEKLFF.

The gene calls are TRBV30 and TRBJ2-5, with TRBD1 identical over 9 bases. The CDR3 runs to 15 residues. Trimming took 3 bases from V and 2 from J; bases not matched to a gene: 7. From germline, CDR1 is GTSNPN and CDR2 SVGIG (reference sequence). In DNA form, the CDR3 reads TGTGCCTGGAGCTTTGGACAGGGGCAACAAGAGACCCAGTACTTC. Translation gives CAWSFGQGQQETQYF.

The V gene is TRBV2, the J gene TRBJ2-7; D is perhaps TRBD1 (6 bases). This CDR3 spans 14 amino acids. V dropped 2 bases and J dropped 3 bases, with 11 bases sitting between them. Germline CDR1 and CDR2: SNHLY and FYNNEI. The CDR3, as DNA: TGTGCCAGCAGTGAAAGGGGGACATTCTACGAGCAGTACTTC. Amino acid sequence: CASSERGTFYEQYF. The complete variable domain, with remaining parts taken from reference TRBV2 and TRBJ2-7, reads EPEVTQTPSHQVTQMGQEVILRCVPISNHLYFYWYRQILGQKVEFLVSFYNNEISEKSEIFDDQFSVERPDGSNFTLKIRSTKLEDSAMYFCASSERGTFYEQYFGPGTRLTVT.

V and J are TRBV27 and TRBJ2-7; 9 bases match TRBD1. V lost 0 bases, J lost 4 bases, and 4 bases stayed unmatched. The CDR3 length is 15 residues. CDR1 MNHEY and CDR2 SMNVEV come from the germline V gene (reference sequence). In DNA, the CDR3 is TGTGCCAGCAGTTTATCAACAGGGGGCTCGTACGAGCAGTACTTC. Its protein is CASSLSTGGSYEQYF.

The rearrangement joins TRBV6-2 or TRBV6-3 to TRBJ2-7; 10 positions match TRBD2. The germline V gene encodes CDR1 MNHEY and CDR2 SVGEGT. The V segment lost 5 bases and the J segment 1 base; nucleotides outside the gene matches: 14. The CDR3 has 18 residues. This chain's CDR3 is CASSQGAGVAGGSYEQYF. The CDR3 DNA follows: TGTGCCAGCAGTCAGGGGGCTGGGGTAGCGGGGGGTTCCTACGAGCAGTACTTC.

CDR3 residues: CASSQGGDSPLHF. Here the CDR3 DNA reads TGCGCCAGCAGCCAAGGCGGGGATTCACCCCTCCACTTT. This rearrangement joins TRBV4-1 to TRBJ1-6; no clear D gene. From germline, CDR1 is MGHRA and CDR2 YSYEKL. The CDR3 is 13 amino acids. Trimming took off 1 base at V and 8 bases at J, with 6 bases between the two ends.

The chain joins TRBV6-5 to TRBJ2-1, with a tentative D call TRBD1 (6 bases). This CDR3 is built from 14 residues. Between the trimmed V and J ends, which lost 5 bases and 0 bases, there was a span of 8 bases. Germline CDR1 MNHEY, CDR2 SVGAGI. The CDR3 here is CASSQGSSYNEQFF. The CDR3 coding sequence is TGTGCCAGCAGTCAGGGGAGCTCCTACAATGAGCAGTTCTTC.

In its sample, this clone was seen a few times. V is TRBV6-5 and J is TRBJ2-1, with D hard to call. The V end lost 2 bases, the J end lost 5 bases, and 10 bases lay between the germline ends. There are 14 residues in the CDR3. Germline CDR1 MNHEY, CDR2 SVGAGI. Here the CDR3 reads CASSYHLTDNEQFF. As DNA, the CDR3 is TGTGCCAGCAGTTACCACCTCACGGACAATGAGCAGTTCTTC.

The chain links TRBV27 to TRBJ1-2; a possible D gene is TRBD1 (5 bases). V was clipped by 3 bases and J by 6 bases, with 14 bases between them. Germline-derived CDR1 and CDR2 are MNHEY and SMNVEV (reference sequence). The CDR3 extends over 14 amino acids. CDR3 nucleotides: TGTGCCAGCAGTTTGGACCAGGGTTTCGATGGCTACACCTTC. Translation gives CASSLDQGFDGYTF.

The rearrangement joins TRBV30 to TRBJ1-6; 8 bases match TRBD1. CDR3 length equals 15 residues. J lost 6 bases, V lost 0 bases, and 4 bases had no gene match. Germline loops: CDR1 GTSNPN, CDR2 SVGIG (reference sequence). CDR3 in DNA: TGTGCCTGGAGTGTAGGCGGACAGGGTAATTCACCCCTCCACTTT. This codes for CAWSVGGQGNSPLHF.

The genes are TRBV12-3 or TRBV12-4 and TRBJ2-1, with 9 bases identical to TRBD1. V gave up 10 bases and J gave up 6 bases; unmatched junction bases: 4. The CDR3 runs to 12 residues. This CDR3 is CAMSTGGNEQFF. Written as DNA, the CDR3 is TGTGCCATGTCGACAGGGGGCAATGAGCAGTTCTTC.

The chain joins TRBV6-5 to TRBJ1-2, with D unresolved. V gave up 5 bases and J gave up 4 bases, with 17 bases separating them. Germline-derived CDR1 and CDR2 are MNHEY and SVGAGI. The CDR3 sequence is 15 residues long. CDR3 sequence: CASSPTGRTGYGYTF. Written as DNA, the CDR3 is TGTGCCAGCAGTCCAACCGGACGGACTGGCTATGGCTACACCTTC.

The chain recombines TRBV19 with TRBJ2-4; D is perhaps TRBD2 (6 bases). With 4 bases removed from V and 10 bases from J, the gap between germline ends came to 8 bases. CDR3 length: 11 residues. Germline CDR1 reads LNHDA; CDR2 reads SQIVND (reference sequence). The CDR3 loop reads CASSKSGIQYF. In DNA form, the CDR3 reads TGTGCCAGTAGTAAAAGCGGGATTCAGTACTTC. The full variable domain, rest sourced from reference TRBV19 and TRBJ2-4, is DGGITQSPKYLFRKEGQNVTLSCEQNLNHDAMYWYRQDPGQGLRLIYYSQIVNDFQKGDIAEGYSVSREKKESFPLTVTSAQKNPTAFYLCASSKSGIQYFGAGTRLSVL.

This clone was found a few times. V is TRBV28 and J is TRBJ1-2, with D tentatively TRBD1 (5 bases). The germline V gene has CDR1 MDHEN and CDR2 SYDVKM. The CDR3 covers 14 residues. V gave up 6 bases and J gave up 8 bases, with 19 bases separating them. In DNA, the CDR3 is TGTGCCAGCAGCCTACCGGGCAGGGCGGACGGCTACACCTTC. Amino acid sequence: CASSLPGRADGYTF.